These 16 T cell receptor beta chains came from one sample sequenced in a study of blood T cell repertoires in COVID-19. The assay was immunoSEQ multiplex PCR, and TCRdb's table has in-frame clones only and misses some. This table holds some 170,000 clones, around nine tenths found once. The sample comprised peripheral blood. These receptors all come from a woman in her 70s with COVID-19, enrolled during active disease.

The rearrangement links TRBV9 to TRBJ2-6, with unresolved D. This CDR3 comprises 16 residues. The V and J ends lost 4 bases and 0 bases respectively, with 11 bases between them. CDR1 and CDR2 (germline): SGDLS, YYNGEE. CDR3 region: CASSSTPHSGANVLTF. The CDR3 region has the DNA TGTGCCAGCAGCTCAACACCACACTCTGGGGCCAACGTCCTGACTTTC.

V is TRBV18 and J is TRBJ1-1, with 9 bases aligning to TRBD1. V lost 3 bases to trimming and J lost 3 bases; unmatched junction nucleotides: 5. The CDR3 has 15 residues. From germline, CDR1 is KGHSH and CDR2 LQKENI. The CDR3 sequence is CASSPTGGGDTEAFF. The CDR3 DNA follows: TGTGCCAGCTCACCGACAGGGGGGGGTGACACTGAAGCTTTCTTT.

This clone was counted only a few times. The V call is TRBV11-2, the J call TRBJ1-6; no definite D call. Germline V gene lookup returns CDR1 SGHAT and CDR2 FQNNGV. Trimming shortened V by 5 bases and J by 7 bases, and 12 bases separated the two germline ends. The CDR3 runs to 14 residues. The CDR3 protein is CASSTRTGNSPLHF. The CDR3 DNA sequence: TGTGCCAGCAGCACCCGGACTGGGAATTCACCCCTCCACTTT.

This sequence joins TRBV3-1 (or the pseudogene TRBV3-2) and TRBJ2-1; D unresolved. The CDR3 runs to 12 residues. From germline, CDR1 is LGHDT and CDR2 YNNKEL (reference sequence). V dropped 3 bases and J dropped 5 bases, with 5 bases sitting between them. CDR3 in amino acids: CASSQTDNEQFF. DNA for the CDR3: TGTGCCAGCAGCCAGACTGACAATGAGCAGTTCTTC.

This clone was counted at least ten times. The chain has TRBV5-1 and TRBJ2-7, with D unresolved. The CDR3 has 12 amino acids. The V end lost 0 bases, the J end lost 5 bases, and 6 bases lay between the germline ends. Germline V gives CDR1 SGHRS, CDR2 YFSETQ. CDR3 DNA: TGCGCCAGCAGCTTGGACAAAAACGAGCAGTACTTC. Amino acids: CASSLDKNEQYF.

The chain is built from TRBV4-1 and TRBJ2-7, with D possibly TRBD2 on 5 matching bases. Trimming removed 4 bases at V and 5 bases at J, with 15 bases between. The CDR3 sequence is 14 residues long. Germline CDR1 is MGHRA and CDR2 is YSYEKL. The CDR3 reads CASSRTTGLDEQYF. CDR3 DNA sequence: TGCGCCAGCAGCCGTACGACGGGGTTGGACGAGCAGTACTTC.

This clone was seen a single time. The rearrangement joins TRBV6-5 to TRBJ1-1, with 7 bases fitting TRBD1. With 6 bases clipped from V and 1 base from J, the junction kept 8 bases outside the gene matches. Germline CDR1 reads MNHEY; CDR2 reads SVGAGI. This CDR3 has 15 amino acids. The CDR3 DNA follows: TGTGCCAGCAGCCCACAGGGGAGTCCGAACACTGAAGCTTTCTTT. Its protein is CASSPQGSPNTEAFF.

V and J are TRBV11-1 and TRBJ2-1; D remains unclear. V shed 1 base and J shed 0 bases, with 7 bases lying between them. The germline CDR1 and CDR2 sequences are SGHAT and FQDESV (reference sequence). The CDR3 sequence is 15 residues long. The CDR3: CASSLGPDSYNEQFF. The CDR3 DNA reads as TGTGCCAGCAGCTTAGGGCCAGACTCCTACAATGAGCAGTTCTTC.

This clone was picked up a small number of times. The chain combines TRBV15 with TRBJ2-2; TRBD1 might be the D (5 bases). With 5 bases removed from V and 0 bases from J, the gap between germline ends came to 10 bases. This CDR3 is built from 15 residues. Germline CDR1 LNHNV, CDR2 YYDKDF (reference sequence). The CDR3 protein is CATSPDRANTGELFF. The CDR3 DNA reads as TGTGCCACCAGCCCCGACAGAGCGAACACCGGGGAGCTGTTTTTT.

This sequence joins TRBV10-3 and TRBJ2-4; possible D gene TRBD2, 5 bases. This CDR3 has 14 residues. Trimming stripped 2 bases from V and 7 bases from J, with 12 bases between. Germline CDR1 and CDR2: ENHRY and SYGVKD. As DNA, the CDR3 is TGTGCCATCAGTGAGAGTACGGGAAATAACATTCAGTACTTC. This encodes CAISESTGNNIQYF.

V and J are TRBV19 and TRBJ2-1; D is perhaps TRBD2 (5 bases). The V gene lost 6 bases and the J gene lost 9 bases, with 18 bases spanning the gap. The CDR3 loop spans 14 amino acids. Per the germline V gene, CDR1 is LNHDA and CDR2 is SQIVND (reference sequence). The CDR3 DNA reads as TGTGCCAGTAGAAATAGAGGGTCCGAGGGTGAGCAGTTCTTC. As protein: CASRNRGSEGEQFF.

The chain employs TRBV27 and TRBJ1-1, with D perhaps matching TRBD1 (6 bases). Between the trimmed V and J ends, which lost 2 bases and 0 bases, there was a span of 7 bases. The CDR3 is 14 amino acids. Per germline, CDR1 MNHEY and CDR2 SMNVEV (reference sequence). CDR3 bases: TGTGCCAGCAGTTTAACAGGGATGAACACTGAAGCTTTCTTT. It specifies CASSLTGMNTEAFF.

The CDR3 is CASSYQLGGTGELFF. CDR3 in DNA: TGTGCCAGCAGTTACCAACTCGGGGGCACCGGGGAGCTGTTTTTT. The genes are TRBV6-2 or TRBV6-3 and TRBJ2-2, with D possibly TRBD2 on 6 matching bases. The germline CDR1 and CDR2 sequences are MNHEY and SVGEGT. V was clipped by 2 bases and J by 4 bases, with 11 bases between them. CDR3 length: 15 residues.

V usage is TRBV28 and J usage is TRBJ1-2; D perhaps matches TRBD1 (5 bases). The CDR3 is 12 amino acids. Deletions cut 7 bases from V and 4 bases from J, with 10 bases between. Germline CDR1 reads MDHEN; CDR2 reads SYDVKM. In DNA form, the CDR3 reads TGTGCCAGCACCCGGGACTTCTATGGCTACACCTTC. It specifies CASTRDFYGYTF.

The CDR3 loop reads CASSLEGGRGYEQYF. The CDR3 DNA reads TGTGCCAGCAGCTTAGAGGGCGGGAGGGGGTACGAGCAGTACTTC. The chain is built from TRBV7-2 and TRBJ2-7, with TRBD2 matching 9 bases. V dropped 1 base and J dropped 4; count of bases not matched to a gene: 5. The CDR3 has 15 amino acids. Germline lookup yields CDR1 SGHTA and CDR2 FQGNSA.

The rearrangement joins TRBV18 to TRBJ1-1; the D is unclear. Trimming shortened V by 1 base and J by 1 base, and 19 bases separated the two germline ends. The CDR3 has 18 residues. From germline, CDR1 is KGHSH and CDR2 LQKENI. DNA for the CDR3: TGTGCCAGCTCACCACGACGAATTGAGATGGCGGGGAACACTGAAGCTTTCTTT. It codes for CASSPRRIEMAGNTEAFF.